The 30 T cell receptor beta chains in this list originate from one sample, sequenced in a study of blood T cell repertoires in COVID-19. TCRdb's copy holds only in-frame clones and misses some; the assay was immunoSEQ multiplex PCR. Here the sample spans roughly 410,000 clones, 75% to 90% being singletons. The sample comprised peripheral blood. Every receptor here comes from a woman in her forties with COVID-19, enrolled during active disease.

The chain has TRBV4-2 and TRBJ2-5; 9 bases are a match to TRBD2. This CDR3 contains 17 residues. Trimming cost V 1 base and J 1 base; bases outside gene matches: 7. Germline values: CDR1 LGHNA, CDR2 YNFKEQ. CDR3 in DNA: TGTGCCAGCAGCCAAGGAGCGGGGCGGGGGGGCCAAGAGACCCAGTACTTC. It specifies CASSQGAGRGGQETQYF.

This rearrangement joins TRBV19 to TRBJ1-2; 7 bases map to TRBD1. The germline CDR1 and CDR2 sequences are LNHDA and SQIVND (reference sequence). The CDR3 is 16 residues long. Trimming removed 7 bases from V and 3 bases from J; junction bases left unmatched: 14. CDR3 sequence (DNA): TGTGCCAGTACTCGCTCACAGGGGAGAGGAGACTATGGCTACACCTTC. It specifies CASTRSQGRGDYGYTF.

This chain links TRBV2 with TRBJ1-6, with D possibly matching TRBD1 (6 bases). Trimming left V 4 bases short and J 7 bases short, with 14 bases between. The CDR3 contains 15 residues. Germline loops: CDR1 SNHLY, CDR2 FYNNEI. The CDR3 nucleotides are TGTGCCAGCAGTGCTTCCCAGGGGTTCAATTCACCCCTCCACTTT. This encodes CASSASQGFNSPLHF.

The V gene is TRBV13, the J gene TRBJ1-2; D gene unclear. V lost 2 bases to trimming and J lost 0 bases, with 10 bases between them. CDR1 PRHDT and CDR2 FYEKMQ come from the germline V gene (reference sequence). This CDR3 is 15 amino acids long. The CDR3 region is CASSLSEAPNYGYTF. In DNA, the CDR3 is TGTGCCAGCAGCTTATCGGAGGCCCCTAACTATGGCTACACCTTC.

This clone was counted once. The chain recombines TRBV6-5 with TRBJ1-4; 11 nucleotides align to TRBD1. Per the germline V gene, CDR1 is MNHEY and CDR2 is SVGAGI. This CDR3 region has 16 residues. J lost 7 bases, V lost 1 base, and 5 bases had no gene match. The CDR3 DNA sequence: TGTGCCAGCAGTTACTTGTTCGGGACAGGGGGTGAAAAACTGTTTTTT. Protein sequence: CASSYLFGTGGEKLFF.

This clone was picked up one time. The gene calls are TRBV27 and TRBJ2-7; tentatively, D is TRBD1 (7 bases). CDR3 size: 16 residues. In germline, CDR1 is MNHEY, CDR2 SMNVEV (reference sequence). V was shortened by 6 bases and J by 2 bases, with 20 bases between the two germline ends. The CDR3 DNA is TGTGCCAGCAGCCGTAAATGGGGGGACAGTACCTACGAGCAGTACTTC. Translating gives CASSRKWGDSTYEQYF.

The chain joins TRBV28 to TRBJ2-7; TRBD2 matches at 9 bases. The V gene's germline CDR1 is MDHEN and CDR2 SYDVKM. The V gene end was trimmed by 2 bases and the J gene end by 3 bases; junction bases not matched to a gene: 11. The length of the CDR3 is 17 residues. For the CDR3, the DNA is TGTGCCAGCAGTTTAATTGGCGGGAGGGGAAAAAGCTACGAGCAGTACTTC. Its protein product is CASSLIGGRGKSYEQYF. Full variable domain (remainder filled in from reference TRBV28 and TRBJ2-7): DVKVTQSSRYLVKRTGEKVFLECVQDMDHENMFWYRQDPGLGLRLIYFSYDVKMKEKGDIPEGYSVSREKKERFSLILESASTNQTSMYLCASSLIGGRGKSYEQYFGPGTRLTVT.

The chain joins TRBV24-1 to TRBJ1-1, with D perhaps TRBD1 (6 bases). This CDR3 has 15 residues. Per germline, CDR1 KGHDR and CDR2 SFDVKD. Trimming removed 2 bases at V and 1 base at J, with 10 bases between. For the CDR3, the DNA is TGTGCCACCAGTGATTCCAAACAGGGGAACACTGAAGCTTTCTTT. Protein: CATSDSKQGNTEAFF.

This clone has only one observation. Here the CDR3 reads CATSRGTDRPNQPQHF. In nucleotides, the CDR3 is TGTGCCACCAGCAGGGGGACGGACAGGCCGAATCAGCCCCAGCATTTT. The V call is TRBV15, the J call TRBJ1-5, with 7 bases that match TRBD1. The CDR3 is 16 amino acids. Trimming took 3 bases from V and 4 from J; bases not matched to a gene: 9. Germline CDR1 and CDR2: LNHNV and YYDKDF (reference sequence). Supplemented by reference TRBV15 and TRBJ1-5, the full variable domain reads DAMVIQNPRYQVTQFGKPVTLSCSQTLNHNVMYWYQQKSSQAPKLLFHYYDKDFNNEADTPDNFQSRRPNTSFCFLDIRSPGLGDTAMYLCATSRGTDRPNQPQHFGDGTRLSIL.

V usage is TRBV28 and J usage is TRBJ1-2; 8 positions match TRBD1. This CDR3 spans 14 amino acids. Germline lookup yields CDR1 MDHEN and CDR2 SYDVKM. V dropped 2 bases and J dropped 6; count of bases not matched to a gene: 5. The CDR3 region has the DNA TGTGCCAGCAGTTTACCTACAGGGGGTGATGGCTACACCTTC. Residues: CASSLPTGGDGYTF.

The chain has TRBV18 and TRBJ1-5; the match to TRBD1 covers 7 bases. The germline V gene encodes CDR1 KGHSH and CDR2 LQKENI. V lost 5 bases, J lost 2 bases, and 3 bases stayed unmatched. The CDR3 contains 14 residues. CDR3 residues: CASSSTGRNQPQHF. Here the CDR3 DNA reads TGTGCCAGCTCATCGACAGGGCGCAATCAGCCCCAGCATTTT.

This sequence joins TRBV10-2 and TRBJ2-2; 8 nucleotides agree with TRBD1. Germline V gives CDR1 WSHSY, CDR2 SAAADI. J lost 5 bases, V lost 5 bases, and 13 bases had no gene match. The CDR3 totals 17 residues. CDR3 residues: CASSTTGGLAVTGELFF. The DNA of the CDR3 is TGCGCCAGCAGTACCACAGGGGGTCTTGCGGTTACCGGGGAGCTGTTTTTT.

The chain uses TRBV4-2 and TRBJ2-7; 9 bases map to TRBD2. The germline V gene encodes CDR1 LGHNA and CDR2 YNFKEQ. J gave up 3 bases and V 1 base, and 10 bases lay outside the gene matches. The CDR3 contains 17 residues. CDR3: CASSQGTASGDHYEQYF. The CDR3 bases are TGTGCCAGCAGCCAAGGAACGGCTAGCGGGGACCACTACGAGCAGTACTTC.

Concerning this clone: This same CDR3 is encoded by further DNA sequences in the sample. CDR3 coding DNA: TGCGCCAGCAGCCGAGCTGGTGAGCAGTTCTTC. Its translation is CASSRAGEQFF. The gene calls are TRBV4-3 and TRBJ2-1; no firm D call. CDR3 length equals 11 residues. V was pared by 4 bases and J by 9 bases, with 7 bases between. Germline V gives CDR1 LGHNA, CDR2 YSLEER.

This chain links TRBV29-1 with TRBJ2-1; no clear D gene. The CDR3 extends over 10 amino acids. Germline values: CDR1 SQVTM, CDR2 ANQGSEA. V lost 5 bases and J 7 bases, leaving 6 bases between the germline ends. CDR3 residues: CSVWANEQFF. In nucleotides, the CDR3 is TGCAGCGTTTGGGCGAATGAGCAGTTCTTC.

The chain recombines TRBV30 with TRBJ1-5; maybe TRBD1 (6 bases). The V and J ends lost 3 bases and 4 bases respectively, with 19 bases between them. Germline CDR1 is GTSNPN and CDR2 is SVGIG (reference sequence). The CDR3 covers 16 residues. The CDR3 coding sequence is TGTGCCTGGAGCCTGCCGCCGGGACATCCTAATCAGCCCCAGCATTTT. It encodes CAWSLPPGHPNQPQHF.

V gene TRBV27 combines with J gene TRBJ1-1; a possible D gene is TRBD1 (5 bases). The CDR3 sequence is 13 residues long. Trimming stripped 3 bases from V and 7 bases from J, with 12 bases between. Germline CDR1 MNHEY, CDR2 SMNVEV (reference sequence). This chain's CDR3 is CASSFVDRDEAFF. Here the CDR3 DNA reads TGTGCCAGCAGTTTCGTTGACAGAGATGAAGCTTTCTTT.

Concerning this clone itself: Germline and junction disagree at one end, which may indicate a read error. V gene TRBV7-7 combines with J gene TRBJ2-7; D may be TRBD2 (6 bases). Germline lookup yields CDR1 SSHAT and CDR2 FNYEAQ (reference sequence). The CDR3 loop spans 15 amino acids. The DNA for the CDR3 is TGTGCTAGCAGCCCAGGGCAGGGAGGAGTCTACGAGCAGTACTTC. This gives the protein CASSPGQGGVYEQYF.

The chain has TRBV7-2 and TRBJ1-4, with 7 bases matching TRBD1. Trimming at V came to 4 bases and at J to 7 bases, leaving 12 bases not matched to a gene. Germline V gene sequence: CDR1 SGHTA, CDR2 FQGNSA. This CDR3 region has 16 residues. The CDR3 is CASSYEGQIVSEKLFF. In nucleotides, the CDR3 is TGTGCCAGCAGCTACGAGGGACAGATCGTTAGTGAAAAACTGTTTTTT.

J is TRBJ2-4 and V is TRBV6-2 or TRBV6-3; D is perhaps TRBD2 (5 bases). Germline loops: CDR1 MNHEY, CDR2 SVGEGT. Trimming stripped 6 bases from V and 0 bases from J, with 9 bases between. The CDR3 totals 14 residues. The CDR3 protein is CASSIGLAKNIQYF. The CDR3 DNA is TGTGCCAGCAGCATTGGACTAGCCAAAAACATTCAGTACTTC.

This clone was found once. The chain combines TRBV7-2 with TRBJ1-2; the D gene is possibly TRBD1 (5 bases). Trimming left V 5 bases short and J 4 bases short, with 20 bases between. CDR1 and CDR2 (germline): SGHTA, FQGNSA. The CDR3 sequence is 16 residues long. CDR3 loop: CASSPPGLTPLYGYTF. CDR3 DNA: TGTGCCAGCAGCCCACCGGGACTGACCCCTCTCTATGGCTACACCTTC. The variable domain in full, with the rest retrieved from reference TRBV7-2 and TRBJ1-2, is GAGVSQSPSNKVTEKGKDVELRCDPISGHTALYWYRQSLGQGLEFLIYFQGNSAPDKSGLPSDRFSAERTGGSVSTLTIQRTQQEDSAVYLCASSPPGLTPLYGYTFGSGTRLTVV.

V gene TRBV5-6 combines with J gene TRBJ1-2; weak D call: TRBD1 (5 bases). The CDR3 length is 11 residues. Germline V gene lookup returns CDR1 SGHDT and CDR2 YYEEEE. With 0 bases removed from V and 13 bases from J, the gap between germline ends came to 10 bases. CDR3 region: CASSLEGWSTF. Written as DNA, the CDR3 is TGTGCCAGCAGCTTGGAGGGGTGGAGCACCTTC.

There are many counts of this clone. This chain joins TRBV7-3 and TRBJ1-2, with D unresolved. Germline CDR1 is SGHTA and CDR2 is FQGTGA. The CDR3 is made up of 13 amino acids. The V end lost 0 bases, the J end lost 6 bases, and 8 bases lay between the germline ends. CDR3 loop: CASSLTGGDGYTF. The CDR3, as DNA: TGTGCCAGCAGCTTAACGGGCGGGGATGGCTACACCTTC.

The chain combines TRBV7-2 with TRBJ2-7; D remains ambiguous. Germline CDR1 reads SGHTA; CDR2 reads FQGNSA. The length of the CDR3 is 14 residues. Deletions cut 2 bases from V and 7 bases from J, with 15 bases between. The CDR3 region has the DNA TGTGCCAGCAGCTTACTTCCTGCCGGGTCGGAGCAGTACTTC. Protein: CASSLLPAGSEQYF.

The chain recombines TRBV15 with TRBJ1-2; 9 bases match TRBD1. Looked up from germline, CDR1 is LNHNV and CDR2 is YYDKDF (reference sequence). With 0 bases clipped from V and 7 bases from J, the junction kept 6 bases outside the gene matches. CDR3 length: 15 amino acids. The CDR3 coding sequence is TGTGCCACCAGCAGAGATGGACAGGGGAAAAGTGGCTACACCTTC. It is translated as CATSRDGQGKSGYTF.

The V gene is TRBV28, the J gene TRBJ2-2; possibly TRBD1 for D (6 bases). The V end lost 3 bases, the J end lost 0 bases, and 14 bases lay between the germline ends. The CDR3 covers 17 residues. CDR1 and CDR2 from the germline V gene are MDHEN and SYDVKM. The CDR3 nucleotides are TGTGCCAGCAGTTTCTCGTGGACAGCTACGAACACCGGGGAGCTGTTTTTT. It specifies CASSFSWTATNTGELFF.

This rearrangement joins TRBV6-4 to TRBJ2-4; tentatively, D is TRBD2 (5 bases). CDR1 MRHNA and CDR2 SNTAGT come from the germline V gene. The CDR3 is 13 amino acids. The V gene lost 2 bases and the J gene lost 9 bases, with 11 bases spanning the gap. The CDR3 reads CASSDGGFGIQYF. Here the CDR3 DNA reads TGTGCCAGCAGTGACGGCGGGTTCGGCATTCAGTACTTC.

This chain uses TRBV5-1 with TRBJ1-4; D is ambiguous. Germline CDR1 is SGHRS and CDR2 is YFSETQ. Trimming removed 0 bases from V and 7 bases from J, with 13 bases in between. The CDR3 totals 15 residues. In nucleotides, the CDR3 is TGCGCCAGCAGCTTGGTCGGCTTATCGGGTGAAAAACTGTTTTTT. Translation: CASSLVGLSGEKLFF.

This chain links TRBV5-1 with TRBJ1-2, with TRBD1 as a possible D gene (6 bases). V lost 4 bases, J lost 8 bases, and 18 bases lay in between. This CDR3 has 14 residues. The germline gives CDR1 SGHRS, CDR2 YFSETQ. The CDR3 nucleotides are TGCGCCAGCAGCCTCCTCGACAGGTCTACCGGCTACACCTTC. Protein: CASSLLDRSTGYTF.

The CDR3 coding sequence is TGTGCCAGCAGTTCCCGGACTAGCGGGGTTGATACGCAGTATTTT. Translated, it gives CASSSRTSGVDTQYF. The genes are TRBV2 and TRBJ2-3, with 12 nucleotides matching TRBD2. Per germline, CDR1 SNHLY and CDR2 FYNNEI. CDR3 length: 15 residues. V gave up 5 bases and J gave up 6 bases; unmatched junction bases: 6. The variable domain in full, completed from reference TRBV2 and TRBJ2-3, reads EPEVTQTPSHQVTQMGQEVILRCVPISNHLYFYWYRQILGQKVEFLVSFYNNEISEKSEIFDDQFSVERPDGSNFTLKIRSTKLEDSAMYFCASSSRTSGVDTQYFGPGTRLTVL.